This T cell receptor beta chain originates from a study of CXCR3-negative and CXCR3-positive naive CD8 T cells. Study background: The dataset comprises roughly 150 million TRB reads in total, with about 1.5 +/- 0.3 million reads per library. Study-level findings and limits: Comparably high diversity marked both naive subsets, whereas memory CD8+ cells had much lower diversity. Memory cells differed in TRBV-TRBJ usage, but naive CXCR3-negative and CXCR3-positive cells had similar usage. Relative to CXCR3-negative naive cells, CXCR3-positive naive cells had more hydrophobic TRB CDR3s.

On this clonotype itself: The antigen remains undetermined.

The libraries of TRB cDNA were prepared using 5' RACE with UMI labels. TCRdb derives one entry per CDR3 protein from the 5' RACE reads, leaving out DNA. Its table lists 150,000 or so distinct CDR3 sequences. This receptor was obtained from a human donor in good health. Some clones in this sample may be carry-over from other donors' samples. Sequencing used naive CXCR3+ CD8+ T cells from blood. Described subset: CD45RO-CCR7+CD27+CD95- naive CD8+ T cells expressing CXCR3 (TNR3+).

The CDR3 spells CASSLGGIDEQFF. The chain joins TRBV18 to TRBJ2-1; TCRdb's assignment of TRBD1 cannot be checked, as there is no DNA. Per germline, CDR1 KGHSH and CDR2 LQKENI. The CDR3 has 13 residues.